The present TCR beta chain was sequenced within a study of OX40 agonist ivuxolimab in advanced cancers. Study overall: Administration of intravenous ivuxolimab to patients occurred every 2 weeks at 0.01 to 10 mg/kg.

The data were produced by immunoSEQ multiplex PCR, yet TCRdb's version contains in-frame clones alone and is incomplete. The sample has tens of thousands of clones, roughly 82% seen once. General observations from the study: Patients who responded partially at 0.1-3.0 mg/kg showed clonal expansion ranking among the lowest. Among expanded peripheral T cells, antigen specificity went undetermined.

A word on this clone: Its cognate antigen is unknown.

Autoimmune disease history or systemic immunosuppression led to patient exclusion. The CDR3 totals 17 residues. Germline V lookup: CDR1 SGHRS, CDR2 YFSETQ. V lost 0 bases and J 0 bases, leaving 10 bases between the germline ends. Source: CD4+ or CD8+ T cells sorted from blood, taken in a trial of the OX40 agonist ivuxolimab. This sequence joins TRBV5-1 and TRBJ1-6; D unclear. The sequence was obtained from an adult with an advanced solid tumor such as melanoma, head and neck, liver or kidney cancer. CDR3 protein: CASSLGHASSYNSPLHF. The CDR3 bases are TGCGCCAGCAGCTTGGGCCACGCAAGCTCCTATAATTCACCCCTCCACTTT. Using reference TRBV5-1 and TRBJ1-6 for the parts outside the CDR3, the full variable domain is KAGVTQTPRYLIKTRGQQVTLSCSPISGHRSVSWYQQTPGQGLQFLFEYFSETQRNKGNFPGRFSGRQFSNSRSEMNVSTLELGDSALYLCASSLGHASSYNSPLHFGNGTRLTVT.